Listed here are 11 T cell receptor beta chains from one sample, sequenced in a study of T-cell memory formation after mild COVID-19. TCRdb re-called the 5' RACE reads through MiXCR, storing one row per CDR3 protein. The sample records around 210,000 distinct CDR3 sequences, over 7.5% being singletons. Sequencing was performed on PBMCs or a T cell subset sorted from them (not recorded which). The receptors originated from a man younger than 35 who had mild COVID-19 (a few samples of this study predate the infection). Cell type and time point are not known.

This clonotype was observed at least ten times. V is TRBV10-3 and J is TRBJ2-3; 9 bases fit TRBD1. CDR1 is ENHRY, CDR2 SYGVKD, per germline. This CDR3 has 14 amino acids. V shed 4 bases, J shed 6 bases, and the junction held 5 bases outside the gene matches. CDR3 bases: TGTGCCATCAGTGGGACAGGGGACGTCGATACGCAGTATTTT. It yields the protein CAISGTGDVDTQYF.

Worth noting for this clonotype: A read error may be the cause here, since a much bigger clone is one base away. This rearrangement joins TRBV5-1 to TRBJ2-3; D remains unclear. CDR3 length: 13 amino acids. Deletions cut 3 bases from V and 1 base from J, with 6 bases between. Per germline, CDR1 SGHRS and CDR2 YFSETQ. Here the CDR3 reads CASSWAGTDTQYF. The CDR3 DNA is TGCGCCAGCAGCTGGGCAGGCACAGATACGCAGTATTTT.

The sample holds a few counts of this clonotype. V gene TRBV7-8 combines with J gene TRBJ1-6; TRBD1 agrees at 11 bases. This CDR3 spans 14 amino acids. Germline CDR1 reads SGHVS; CDR2 reads FQNEAQ. The trim removed 5 bases at V and 10 bases at J, leaving 4 bases unmatched. The CDR3 nucleotides are TGTGCCAGCAGCGCGGACAGGGGGCCCTCACCCCTCCACTTT. It codes for CASSADRGPSPLHF. The full variable domain, with the rest looked up from reference TRBV7-8 and TRBJ1-6, is GAGVSQSPRYKVAKRGQDVALRCDPISGHVSLFWYQQALGQGPEFLTYFQNEAQLDKSGLPSDRFFAERPEGSVSTLKIQRTQQEDSAVYLCASSADRGPSPLHFGNGTRLTVT.

This clonotype was counted at least ten times. The chain recombines TRBV20-1 with TRBJ1-2; D gene unclear. CDR3 length: 13 residues. CDR1 DFQATT and CDR2 SNEGSKA come from the germline V gene (reference sequence). Trimming left V 7 bases short and J 4 bases short, with 16 bases between. The chain's CDR3 is CSGRHPTTYGYTF. The CDR3 nucleotides are TGCAGTGGCCGACATCCCACAACCTATGGCTACACCTTC.

The J gene is TRBJ1-2, the V gene TRBV6-2 or TRBV6-3; D gene unclear. CDR1 and CDR2 from the germline V gene are MNHEY and SVGEGT. V lost 6 bases, J lost 4 bases, and 27 bases lay in between. CDR3 size: 18 residues. CDR3: CASSSFFDITYTTYGYTF. The CDR3 DNA reads TGTGCCAGCAGCTCTTTCTTCGACATCACCTACACTACCTATGGCTACACCTTC.

The CDR3 sequence: CSARPIRDRGRPDTQYF. The CDR3 nucleotides are TGCAGTGCTAGGCCGATCCGGGACAGGGGGCGCCCAGATACGCAGTATTTT. This chain links TRBV20-1 with TRBJ2-3; 12 bases fit TRBD1. CDR1 is DFQATT and CDR2 is SNEGSKA in the germline V gene (reference sequence). The CDR3 covers 17 residues. With V trimmed by 3 bases and J by 4 bases, 11 bases remained unmatched.

Remarks on this clonotype: The junction shows a germline mismatch at one end, possibly a read error. The chain uses TRBV7-2 and TRBJ2-1, with 7 bases fitting TRBD2. Germline lookup yields CDR1 SGHTA and CDR2 FQGNSA. CDR3 length equals 12 residues. The CDR3 sequence is CASSLQVRSGVF. For the CDR3, the DNA is TGTGCCAGCAGCTTACAGGTTCGGAGCGGGGTCTTC.

V usage is TRBV6-6 and J usage is TRBJ2-2, with 7 bases fitting TRBD2. CDR3 length: 16 residues. V gave up 2 bases and J gave up 5 bases; unmatched junction bases: 8. CDR1 MNHNY and CDR2 SVGAGI come from the germline V gene (reference sequence). The CDR3 region is CASSYGAGVETGELFF. As DNA, the CDR3 is TGTGCCAGCAGTTACGGTGCGGGGGTAGAGACCGGGGAGCTGTTTTTT.

A single count supports this clonotype. The J gene is TRBJ2-5, the V gene TRBV12-3 or TRBV12-4; TRBD1 matches 7 bases. The trim removed 4 bases at V and 0 bases at J, leaving 20 bases unmatched. This CDR3 is 20 amino acids long. The CDR3 region has the DNA TGTGCCAGCAGTTCCTGGCTCGACAGGGCAATCCCCTTGTACCAAGAGACCCAGTACTTC. Translating it yields CASSSWLDRAIPLYQETQYF.

The chain couples TRBV6-6 to TRBJ1-6; tentative D call: TRBD1 (6 bases). The V and J ends lost 8 bases and 2 bases respectively, with 13 bases between them. The CDR3 runs 15 residues. Germline CDR1 and CDR2: MNHNY and SVGAGI (reference sequence). CDR3 region: CASGGGAAYNSPLHF. The CDR3 DNA reads as TGTGCCAGCGGGGGCGGAGCTGCCTATAATTCACCCCTCCACTTT.

This clonotype was observed a handful of times. The rearrangement joins TRBV2 to TRBJ2-5, with D possibly matching TRBD2 (5 bases). CDR1 and CDR2 (germline): SNHLY, FYNNEI. This CDR3 is 14 amino acids long. The V end was cut by 7 bases, the J end by 0 bases, with 12 bases between. CDR3 bases: TGTGCCAGCAAGGCAGCGGATTACCAAGAGACCCAGTACTTC. It specifies CASKAADYQETQYF.